This TCR beta chain was profiled in a study of blood T cell repertoires in COVID-19. Participants came from 24 US areas, aged about 18 to 100 years. The protocol was immunoSEQ multiplex PCR, while the TCRdb copy is restricted to in-frame clones and leaves out a portion. The profile covers 150,000 to 200,000 clones, with approximately 73% appearing a single time and roughly a sixth taken by the ten largest. The CDR3 covers 13 residues. V lost 10 bases and J lost 9; bases outside the gene matches: 5. Germline V gene lookup returns CDR1 MRHNA and CDR2 SNTAGT. V and J are TRBV6-4 and TRBJ1-6; TRBD1 agrees at 11 bases. The TCR sequence derives from a woman aged 45-65 years with acute COVID-19. Input material: PBMCs or T cells enriched from blood (not recorded which). CDR3 in amino acids: CAINGTGGSPLHF. In nucleotides, the CDR3 is TGTGCCATCAACGGGACAGGGGGTTCACCCCTCCACTTT.